These 6 T cell receptor beta chains were all obtained from the same sample, sequenced in a study of T cell clonality in common variable immunodeficiency. Clones were sequenced by immunoSEQ multiplex PCR, and TCRdb holds only the in-frame ones, with some missing. The profile covers about 45,000 clones, none occurring a single time. Sequencing was done on a sample of peripheral blood mononuclear cells. The source of these receptors is a person aged 18 to 70 in good health.

This clone has a count of ten or more. Read data end 3 residues before the CDR3 end; the end is taken from the germline J gene. The chain is built from TRBV18 and TRBJ2-1, with 12 nucleotides matching TRBD2. Germline V lookup: CDR1 KGHSH, CDR2 LQKENI. The CDR3 length is 16 residues. With 6 bases clipped from V and 8 bases from J, the junction kept 11 bases outside the gene matches. CDR3 sequence: CASSLTGTSGPHEQFF. The CDR3 DNA, read in part, is TGTGCCAGCTCCTTGACCGGGACTAGCGGGCCCCATGAG. The whole variable domain, remainder taken from reference TRBV18 and TRBJ2-1, is NAGVMQNPRHLVRRRGQEARLRCSPMKGHSHVYWYRQLPEEGLKFMVYLQKENIIDESGMPKERFSAEFPKEGPSILRIQQVVRGDSAAYFCASSLTGTSGPHEQFFGPGTRLTVL.

For this clone: The read finishes 3 residues shy of the CDR3 end, and the germline J gene is used to complete it. The gene calls are TRBV6-2 or TRBV6-3 and TRBJ1-2; D unresolved. In germline, CDR1 is MNHEY, CDR2 SVGEGT. The length of the CDR3 is 15 residues. CDR3 residues: CASLAGQAITDTYTF. The CDR3 DNA, read in part, is TGTGCCAGCTTGGCCGGCCAGGCGATCACAGATACC.

This clone was seen many times. The CDR3 end falls 3 residues outside the read, so it is completed with the germline J gene. The chain is built from TRBV20-1 and TRBJ2-1; 7 nucleotides match TRBD2. V trimming: 0 bases; J trimming: 7 bases; junction bases outside the gene matches: 9. The CDR3 has 15 residues. Germline CDR1 reads DFQATT; CDR2 reads SNEGSKA (reference sequence). The CDR3: CSARDLAGVWNEQFF. The CDR3 bases that were read are TGCAGTGCTAGAGATCTTGCGGGAGTATGGAATGAG.

There are many counts of this clone. Here the CDR3 reads CASSIAWTTSYAQYF. Partial CDR3 DNA: TGTGCCAGTAGTATAGCTTGGACAACTTCCTACGCG. The chain combines TRBV19 with TRBJ2-3; possible D gene TRBD1, 5 bases. The read halts 3 residues ahead of the CDR3 end, with the missing end drawn from the germline J gene. Germline CDR1 is LNHDA and CDR2 is SQIVND (reference sequence). The length of the CDR3 is 15 residues. The full variable domain, rest sourced from reference TRBV19 and TRBJ2-3, is DGGITQSPKYLFRKEGQNVTLSCEQNLNHDAMYWYRQDPGQGLRLIYYSQIVNDFQKGDIAEGYSVSREKKESFPLTVTSAQKNPTAFYLCASSIAWTTSYAQYFGPGTRLTVL.

At least ten counts were recorded for this clone. The read ends 3 residues before the CDR3 terminus; that terminus is restored from the germline J gene. The chain combines TRBV19 with TRBJ1-2, with 9 bases identical to TRBD1. Looked up from germline, CDR1 is LNHDA and CDR2 is SQIVND (reference sequence). V shed 5 bases, J shed 6 bases, and the junction held 7 bases outside the gene matches. CDR3 length: 14 amino acids. The CDR3 here is CASSPQGAGDGYTF. The sequenced CDR3 bases are TGTGCCAGTAGTCCACAGGGGGCTGGGGATGGC.

This clone was counted many times. The read terminates 3 residues ahead of where the CDR3 ends, so the germline J gene completes it. V gene TRBV4-1 combines with J gene TRBJ1-2, with 9 bases fitting TRBD1. The germline gives CDR1 MGHRA, CDR2 YSYEKL. This CDR3 contains 14 residues. CDR3 protein: CASSQPGQGRGYTF. The sequenced CDR3 bases are TGCGCCAGCAGCCAACCGGGACAGGGTCGAGGC.